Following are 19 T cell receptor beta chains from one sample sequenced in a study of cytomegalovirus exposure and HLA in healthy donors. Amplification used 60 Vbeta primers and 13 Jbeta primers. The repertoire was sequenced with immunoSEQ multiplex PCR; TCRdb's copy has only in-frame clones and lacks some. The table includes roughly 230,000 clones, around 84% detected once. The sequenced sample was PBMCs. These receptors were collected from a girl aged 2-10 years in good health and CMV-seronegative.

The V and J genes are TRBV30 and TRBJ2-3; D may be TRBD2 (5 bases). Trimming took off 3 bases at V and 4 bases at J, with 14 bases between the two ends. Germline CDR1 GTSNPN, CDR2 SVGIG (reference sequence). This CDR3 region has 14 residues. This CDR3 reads CAWRGSGYPDTQYF. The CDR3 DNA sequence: TGTGCCTGGAGAGGATCGGGGTACCCAGATACGCAGTATTTT.

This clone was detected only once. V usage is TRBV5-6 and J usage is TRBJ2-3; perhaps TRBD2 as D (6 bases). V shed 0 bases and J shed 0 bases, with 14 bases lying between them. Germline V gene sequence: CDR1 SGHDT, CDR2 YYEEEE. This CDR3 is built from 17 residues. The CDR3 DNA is TGTGCCAGCAGCTTGGCCAATACGGGGGATAGCACAGATACGCAGTATTTT. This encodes CASSLANTGDSTDTQYF.

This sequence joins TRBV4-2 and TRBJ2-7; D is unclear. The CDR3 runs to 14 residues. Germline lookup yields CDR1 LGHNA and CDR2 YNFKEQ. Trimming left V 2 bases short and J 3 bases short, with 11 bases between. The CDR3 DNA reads TGTGCCAGCAGCCAATTTTTGGCCCACTACGAGCAGTACTTC. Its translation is CASSQFLAHYEQYF.

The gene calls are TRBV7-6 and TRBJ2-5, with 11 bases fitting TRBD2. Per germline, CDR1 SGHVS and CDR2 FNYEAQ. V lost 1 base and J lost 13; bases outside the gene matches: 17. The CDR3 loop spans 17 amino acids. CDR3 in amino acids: CASSLVGLAGGPGNRYF. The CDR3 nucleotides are TGTGCCAGCAGCTTAGTCGGCCTAGCGGGAGGTCCCGGTAATCGGTACTTC.

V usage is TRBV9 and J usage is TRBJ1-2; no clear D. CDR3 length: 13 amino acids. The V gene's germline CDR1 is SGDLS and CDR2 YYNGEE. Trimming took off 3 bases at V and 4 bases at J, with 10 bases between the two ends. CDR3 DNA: TGTGCCAGCAGCGCTAAGACTGCCTATGGCTACACCTTC. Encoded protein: CASSAKTAYGYTF.

The DNA of the CDR3 is TGTGCCAGCAGCTTAGAACAGGCAGGGACCCAGTACTTC. This sequence encodes CASSLEQAGTQYF. The chain has TRBV13 and TRBJ2-5; a weak D match, TRBD1 (5 bases). Germline V gene lookup returns CDR1 PRHDT and CDR2 FYEKMQ (reference sequence). This CDR3 contains 13 residues. Trimming shortened V by 1 base and J by 7 bases, and 10 bases separated the two germline ends.

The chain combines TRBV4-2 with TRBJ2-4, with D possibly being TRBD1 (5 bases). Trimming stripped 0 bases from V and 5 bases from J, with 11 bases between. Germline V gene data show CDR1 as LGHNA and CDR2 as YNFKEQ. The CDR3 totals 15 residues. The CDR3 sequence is CASSQEAGIQNIQYF. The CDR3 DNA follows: TGTGCCAGCAGCCAAGAGGCAGGGATCCAAAACATTCAGTACTTC.

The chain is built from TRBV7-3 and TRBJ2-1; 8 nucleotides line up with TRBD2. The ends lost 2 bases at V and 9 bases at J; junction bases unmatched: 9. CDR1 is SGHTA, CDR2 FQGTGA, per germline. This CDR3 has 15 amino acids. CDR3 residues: CASSLGLAGKVEQFF. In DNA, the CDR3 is TGTGCCAGCAGCTTAGGGCTAGCGGGTAAGGTTGAGCAGTTCTTC.

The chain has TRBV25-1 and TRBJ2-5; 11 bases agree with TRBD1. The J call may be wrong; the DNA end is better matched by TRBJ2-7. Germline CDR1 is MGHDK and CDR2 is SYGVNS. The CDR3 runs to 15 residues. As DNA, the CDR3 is TGTGCCAGCAGTGGGGGACAGGGGGTAGAATACGAGCAGTACTTC. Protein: CASSGGQGVEYEQYF.

DNA of the CDR3: TGCGCCAGCAGCCCTGGGCCTTACCGGGACAGACGGGCAGATACGCAGTATTTT. As protein: CASSPGPYRDRRADTQYF. The chain has TRBV4-1 and TRBJ2-3; 7 nucleotides agree with TRBD1. The germline CDR1 and CDR2 sequences are MGHRA and YSYEKL. V was pared by 4 bases and J by 4 bases, with 17 bases of the junction left unmatched. The length of the CDR3 is 18 residues.

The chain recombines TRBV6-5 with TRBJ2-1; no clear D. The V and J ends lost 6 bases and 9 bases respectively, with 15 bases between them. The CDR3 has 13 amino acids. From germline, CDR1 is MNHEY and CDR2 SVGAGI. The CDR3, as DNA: TGTGCCAGCAGACTACACCTCAGAGGTGAGCAGTTCTTC. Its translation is CASRLHLRGEQFF.

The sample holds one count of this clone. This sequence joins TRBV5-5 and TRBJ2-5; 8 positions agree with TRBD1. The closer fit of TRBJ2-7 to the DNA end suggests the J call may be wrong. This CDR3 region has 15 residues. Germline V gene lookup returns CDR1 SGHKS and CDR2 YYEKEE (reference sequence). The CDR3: CASSPRTGSSYEQYF. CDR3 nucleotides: TGTGCCAGCAGCCCGAGGACAGGGAGCTCCTACGAGCAGTACTTC.

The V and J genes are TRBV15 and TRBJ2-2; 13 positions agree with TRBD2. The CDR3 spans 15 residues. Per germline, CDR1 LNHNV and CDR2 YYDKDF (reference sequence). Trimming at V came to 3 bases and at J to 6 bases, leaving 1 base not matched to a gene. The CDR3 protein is CATSSGLAGAGELFF. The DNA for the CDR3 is TGTGCCACCAGCAGCGGACTAGCGGGGGCCGGGGAGCTGTTTTTT.

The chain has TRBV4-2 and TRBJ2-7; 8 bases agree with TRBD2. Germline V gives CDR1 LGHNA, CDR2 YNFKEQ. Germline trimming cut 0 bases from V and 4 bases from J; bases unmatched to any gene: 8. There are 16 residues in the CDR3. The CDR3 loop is CASSQDETSGNYEQYF. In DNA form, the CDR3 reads TGTGCCAGCAGCCAAGATGAAACTAGCGGAAATTACGAGCAGTACTTC.

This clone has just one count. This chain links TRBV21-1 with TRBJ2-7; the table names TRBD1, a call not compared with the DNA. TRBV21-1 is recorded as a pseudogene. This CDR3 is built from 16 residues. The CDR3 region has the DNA TGTGCCAGCAGCAAAACGCGGACAGGGAAATCTTACGAGCAGTACTTC. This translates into CASSKTRTGKSYEQYF.

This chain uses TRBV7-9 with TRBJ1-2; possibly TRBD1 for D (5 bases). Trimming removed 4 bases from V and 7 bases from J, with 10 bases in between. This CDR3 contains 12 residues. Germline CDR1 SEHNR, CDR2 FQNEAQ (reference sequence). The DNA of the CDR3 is TGTGCCAGCAGCTGGGGTCAGGGTGGCTACACCTTC. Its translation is CASSWGQGGYTF. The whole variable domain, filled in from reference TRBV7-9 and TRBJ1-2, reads DTGVSQNPRHKITKRGQNVTFRCDPISEHNRLYWYRQTLGQGPEFLTYFQNEAQLEKSRLLSDRFSAERPKGSFSTLEIQRTEQGDSAMYLCASSWGQGGYTFGSGTRLTVV.

CDR3 coding DNA: TGTGCCAGCAGTTACTCGGGGGCGGATGAGCAGTTCTTC. Translating gives CASSYSGADEQFF. This rearrangement joins TRBV6-5 to TRBJ2-1; maybe TRBD1 (6 bases). Looked up from germline, CDR1 is MNHEY and CDR2 is SVGAGI. Trimming took off 0 bases at V and 8 bases at J, with 8 bases between the two ends. The CDR3 loop spans 13 amino acids.

CDR3 residues: CSVGLAGAVGVNTQYF. The CDR3 coding sequence is TGCAGCGTGGGACTAGCGGGAGCGGTTGGAGTAAATACGCAGTATTTT. This rearrangement joins TRBV29-1 to TRBJ2-3; 14 bases line up with TRBD2. V dropped 6 bases and J dropped 7; count of bases not matched to a gene: 12. Per the germline V gene, CDR1 is SQVTM and CDR2 is ANQGSEA. The CDR3 totals 16 residues.

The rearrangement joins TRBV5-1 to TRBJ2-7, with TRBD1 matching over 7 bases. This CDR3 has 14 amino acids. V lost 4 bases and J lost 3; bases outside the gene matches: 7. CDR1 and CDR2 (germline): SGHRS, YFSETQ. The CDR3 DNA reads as TGCGCCAGCAGCCTCGACAGGGAATACTACGAGCAGTACTTC. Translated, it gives CASSLDREYYEQYF.